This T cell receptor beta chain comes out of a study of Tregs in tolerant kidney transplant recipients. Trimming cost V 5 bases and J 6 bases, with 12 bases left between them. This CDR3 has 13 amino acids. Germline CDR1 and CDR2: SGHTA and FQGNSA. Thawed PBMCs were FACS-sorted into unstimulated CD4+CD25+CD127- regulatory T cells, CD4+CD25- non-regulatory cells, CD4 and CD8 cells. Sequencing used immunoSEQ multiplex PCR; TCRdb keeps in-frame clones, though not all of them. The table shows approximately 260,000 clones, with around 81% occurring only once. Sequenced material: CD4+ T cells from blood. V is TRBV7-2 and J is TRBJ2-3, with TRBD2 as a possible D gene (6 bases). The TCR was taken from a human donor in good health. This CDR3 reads CASSGGSRDTQYF. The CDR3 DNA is TGTGCCAGCAGCGGGGGGTCGAGGGATACGCAGTATTTT.